This TCR beta chain emerged from a study of shared clonotypes between healthy human individuals. General study findings and limits: When compared with the clonotypes that were shared by all four sorted-subset donors, the non-shared clonotypes turned out to have lower generation probabilities. Though the depth was large, rarefaction showed that sorted-subset sequencing was incomplete.

Terminally differentiated effector memory CD45RA+ cells were left out of the naive CD8 fraction, which was CD45RO-negative and positively selected for CCR7. Method: immunoSEQ multiplex PCR; TCRdb's copy keeps in-frame clones and lacks some. The sample has 660,000 or so clones; 95% to 97% are singletons. About this clone itself: Antigen specificity is unknown.

This sequence originates from a woman in her twenties or thirties in good health. Source material: naive CD8+ T cells sorted from blood.

CDR3 nucleotides: TGTGCCAGCAGCTTAGAGGGTACTTACACTGAAGCTTTCTTT. As protein: CASSLEGTYTEAFF. V usage is TRBV11-2 and J usage is TRBJ1-1; D not resolved. The CDR3 runs 14 residues. The V gene lost 0 bases and the J gene lost 3 bases, with 8 bases spanning the gap. Germline V gene data show CDR1 as SGHAT and CDR2 as FQNNGV.